Shown below are 30 T cell receptor beta chains from a single sample sequenced in a study of radiation and T cells in renal cell carcinoma. Treatment described: 15 Gy SBRT to primary tumor, nephrectomy 4 weeks later. TCRdb's table, derived via immunoSEQ multiplex PCR, lists solely in-frame clones and lacks some. The sample holds some 5,000 clones, approximately 60% seen once. Sequenced material: tumor tissue, taken from a patient whose treatment included radiotherapy and nephrectomy. These receptors originate from a man aged 55 to 70 with renal cell carcinoma.

A few counts support this clone. The genes are TRBV7-6 and TRBJ2-7; 7 bases match TRBD1. The CDR3 extends over 14 amino acids. Losses at the gene ends were 5 bases for V and 5 bases for J; bases not matched to a gene: 9. Germline values: CDR1 SGHVS, CDR2 FNYEAQ. Here the CDR3 DNA reads TGTGCCAGCAGCCCCGATGACAGGGCGAACGAGCAGTACTTC. Its protein product is CASSPDDRANEQYF.

The rearrangement joins TRBV5-6 to TRBJ2-7, with D perhaps being TRBD1 or TRBD2 (5 bases each). The CDR3 extends over 13 amino acids. From germline, CDR1 is SGHDT and CDR2 YYEEEE. Trimming removed 7 bases at V and 3 bases at J, with 14 bases between. CDR3 protein: CASALEGNYEQYF. The CDR3, as DNA: TGTGCCAGCGCTCTTGAGGGGAACTACGAGCAGTACTTC.

This sequence joins TRBV7-2 and TRBJ1-3; TRBD1 matches at 8 bases. Germline V gene data show CDR1 as SGHTA and CDR2 as FQGNSA. This CDR3 contains 16 residues. V lost 1 base to trimming and J lost 0 bases; unmatched junction nucleotides: 2. The CDR3 region has the DNA TGTGCCAGCAGCTTAGGCAGGGGGCTCTCTGGAAACACCATATATTTT. Translated: CASSLGRGLSGNTIYF. Looking up the rest from reference TRBV7-2 and TRBJ1-3 gives the full variable domain: GAGVSQSPSNKVTEKGKDVELRCDPISGHTALYWYRQSLGQGLEFLIYFQGNSAPDKSGLPSDRFSAERTGGSVSTLTIQRTQQEDSAVYLCASSLGRGLSGNTIYFGEGSWLTVV.

The J gene is TRBJ1-3, the V gene TRBV5-1; TRBD1 might be the D (5 bases). The CDR3 runs to 15 residues. Looked up from germline, CDR1 is SGHRS and CDR2 is YFSETQ. V was clipped by 1 base and J by 4 bases, with 12 bases between them. For the CDR3, the DNA is TGCGCCAGCAGCTTGTTTGGGGGAACCGGAAACACCATATATTTT. Protein sequence: CASSLFGGTGNTIYF.

This clone was counted only a few times. The CDR3 sequence: CASSESRGQGADYTF. The CDR3 coding sequence is TGCGCCAGCAGTGAGTCGAGAGGACAGGGTGCTGACTACACCTTC. The genes are TRBV10-1 and TRBJ1-2; TRBD1 matches 8 bases. V lost 0 bases to trimming and J lost 10 bases; unmatched junction nucleotides: 10. The CDR3 consists of 15 residues. CDR1 is WNHNN, CDR2 SYGVQD, per germline (reference sequence).

The chain carries TRBV7-9 and TRBJ2-4, with no clear D. V was cut by 5 bases and J by 9 bases, with 8 bases left in between. The CDR3 is 11 amino acids. Germline CDR1 is SEHNR and CDR2 is FQNEAQ (reference sequence). The CDR3 spells CASSEMVIQYF. CDR3 sequence (DNA): TGTGCCAGCAGCGAAATGGTCATTCAGTACTTC.

As DNA, the CDR3 is TGTGCCAGCAGTCGGGGACTAGCGGGAGAAACGCAGTATTTT. This codes for CASSRGLAGETQYF. The chain employs TRBV7-2 and TRBJ2-3; 14 bases map to TRBD2. After removal of 6 bases from V and 9 bases from J, the junction contained 5 bases not matched to a gene. The CDR3 is made up of 14 amino acids. CDR1 is SGHTA, CDR2 FQGNSA, per germline.

This clone counts as medium-sized. The chain uses TRBV6-5 and TRBJ1-2; weak D call: TRBD1 (6 bases). The ends were cut back, 6 bases at V and 0 bases at J, with 11 bases in the middle. The CDR3 is 14 residues long. CDR1 and CDR2 from the germline V gene are MNHEY and SVGAGI. Here the CDR3 DNA reads TGTGCCAGCAGATCCGGACAGTCTAACTATGGCTACACCTTC. Translating gives CASRSGQSNYGYTF.

The chain uses TRBV5-8 and TRBJ2-7, with TRBD2 matching 7 bases. The CDR3 consists of 16 residues. Germline trimming cut 5 bases from V and 2 bases from J; bases unmatched to any gene: 13. From germline, CDR1 is SGHTS and CDR2 YDEGEE. The chain's CDR3 is CASSPGWGRGTYEQYF. The CDR3 DNA sequence: TGTGCCAGCAGTCCCGGTTGGGGGAGGGGAACCTACGAGCAGTACTTC. Looking up the rest from reference TRBV5-8 and TRBJ2-7 gives the full variable domain: EAGVTQSPTHLIKTRGQQATLRCSPISGHTSVYWYQQALGLGLQFLLWYDEGEERNRGNFPPRFSGRQFPNYSSELNVNALELEDSALYLCASSPGWGRGTYEQYFGPGTRLTVT.

The V gene is TRBV5-1, the J gene TRBJ1-4, with D possibly TRBD1 on 5 matching bases. V was cut by 0 bases and J by 7 bases, with 16 bases left in between. The CDR3 length is 16 residues. Germline V gives CDR1 SGHRS, CDR2 YFSETQ. The CDR3: CASSLGQKASGEKLFF. The CDR3 DNA reads as TGCGCCAGCAGCTTGGGACAGAAGGCCTCAGGTGAAAAACTGTTTTTT.

This clone was observed a single time. This chain connects TRBV11-2 to TRBJ2-5; 9 nucleotides align to TRBD1. CDR3 length equals 16 residues. The germline V gene encodes CDR1 SGHAT and CDR2 FQNNGV. V gave up 5 bases and J gave up 7 bases; unmatched junction bases: 14. The DNA for the CDR3 is TGTGCCAGCAGCGGACCCGGGACAGGGCCTTATGGGACCCAGTACTTC. The encoded protein is CASSGPGTGPYGTQYF.

This clone showed up just once. CDR3 sequence: CASRGTDQETQYF. DNA of the CDR3: TGTGCCAGTAGGGGGACAGATCAAGAGACCCAGTACTTC. The J gene is TRBJ2-5, the V gene TRBV19, with TRBD1 identical over 7 bases. The CDR3 runs 13 residues. The V gene end was trimmed by 6 bases and the J gene end by 2 bases; junction bases not matched to a gene: 3. The V gene's germline CDR1 is LNHDA and CDR2 SQIVND (reference sequence).

The chain uses TRBV7-9 and TRBJ1-2; D not resolved. V shed 5 bases and J shed 5 bases, with 12 bases lying between them. The CDR3 runs to 13 residues. CDR1 SEHNR and CDR2 FQNEAQ come from the germline V gene (reference sequence). CDR3 nucleotide sequence: TGTGCCAGCAGCACAAACCTTATTTATGGCTACACCTTC. It translates to CASSTNLIYGYTF. Combining the CDR3 with reference TRBV7-9 and TRBJ1-2 gives the whole variable domain DTGVSQNPRHKITKRGQNVTFRCDPISEHNRLYWYRQTLGQGPEFLTYFQNEAQLEKSRLLSDRFSAERPKGSFSTLEIQRTEQGDSAMYLCASSTNLIYGYTFGSGTRLTVV.

The chain links TRBV5-5 to TRBJ1-3; 7 positions match TRBD1. Germline-derived CDR1 and CDR2 are SGHKS and YYEKEE (reference sequence). The length of the CDR3 is 18 residues. V gave up 4 bases and J gave up 0 bases; unmatched junction bases: 13. CDR3 region: CASSQEAGGDLSGNTIYF. The CDR3 coding sequence is TGTGCCAGCAGCCAAGAGGCAGGGGGGGACCTCTCTGGAAACACCATATATTTT.

This clone has a handful of counts. The gene calls are TRBV4-1 and TRBJ2-6; 9 bases align to TRBD2. With V trimmed by 3 bases and J by 2 bases, 11 bases remained unmatched. CDR3 length equals 19 residues. Germline V gene sequence: CDR1 MGHRA, CDR2 YSYEKL. The CDR3 sequence: CASSHQIAGVGAGANVLTF. The CDR3 nucleotides read TGCGCCAGCAGCCATCAAATAGCGGGAGTTGGAGCTGGGGCCAACGTCCTGACTTTC.

The J gene is TRBJ1-1, the V gene TRBV7-2; D remains ambiguous. Germline CDR1 is SGHTA and CDR2 is FQGNSA. This CDR3 has 15 residues. Trimming took 0 bases from V and 3 from J, leaving 11 bases between them. CDR3 in DNA: TGTGCCAGCAGCTTAGCCTTAGGCGGATACACTGAAGCTTTCTTT. Protein sequence: CASSLALGGYTEAFF.

J is TRBJ2-7 and V is TRBV4-2, with D perhaps TRBD1 (7 bases). The V gene lost 4 bases and the J gene lost 1 base, with 20 bases spanning the gap. This CDR3 is 17 amino acids long. From germline, CDR1 is LGHNA and CDR2 YNFKEQ. CDR3 sequence (DNA): TGTGCCAGCAGCCTGAGGAGGGGGCTTAGCGGTTCCTACGAGCAGTACTTC. As protein: CASSLRRGLSGSYEQYF.

CDR3 loop: CASSLGQNYEQYF. The CDR3, as DNA: TGTGCCAGCAGCCTGGGACAGAACTACGAGCAGTACTTC. The V and J genes are TRBV7-2 and TRBJ2-7; TRBD1 aligns across 7 bases. The germline gives CDR1 SGHTA, CDR2 FQGNSA. This CDR3 has 13 residues. V dropped 5 bases and J dropped 3; count of bases not matched to a gene: 4.

The chain uses TRBV9 and TRBJ2-1; the D call may be TRBD1 or TRBD2 (5 bases each). Trimming took off 4 bases at V and 0 bases at J, with 20 bases between the two ends. Germline V gene lookup returns CDR1 SGDLS and CDR2 YYNGEE. The CDR3 has 18 amino acids. The DNA for the CDR3 is TGTGCCAGCAGCCCCGGGGACGGACCCTTCAGCTCCTACAATGAGCAGTTCTTC. As protein: CASSPGDGPFSSYNEQFF.

The J gene is TRBJ1-2, the V gene TRBV29-1; 7 positions agree with TRBD1. This CDR3 is built from 12 residues. Looked up from germline, CDR1 is SQVTM and CDR2 is ANQGSEA. J was trimmed by 6 bases and V by 6 bases; bases with no gene match: 7. CDR3 protein: CSVEQGTHGYTF. The CDR3, as DNA: TGCAGCGTAGAACAGGGGACGCATGGCTACACCTTC.

This clone has just a few counts. The V call is TRBV7-9, the J call TRBJ1-6; 9 bases match TRBD1. Trimming removed 0 bases from V and 14 bases from J; junction bases left unmatched: 14. Germline V gene sequence: CDR1 SEHNR, CDR2 FQNEAQ (reference sequence). The CDR3 has 17 residues. The CDR3 bases are TGTGCCAGCAGCTTAGCTCGGGACAGGGAGGGCAGGGCGACCCTCCACTTT. Encoded protein: CASSLARDREGRATLHF.

The chain employs TRBV9 and TRBJ1-3, with D possibly matching TRBD1 (6 bases). The V end was cut by 4 bases, the J end by 4 bases, with 18 bases between. There are 16 residues in the CDR3. Per germline, CDR1 SGDLS and CDR2 YYNGEE. The CDR3 protein is CASSPDVGAAGNTIYF. For the CDR3, the DNA is TGTGCCAGCAGCCCCGATGTGGGGGCTGCAGGAAACACCATATATTTT.

The V and J genes are TRBV29-1 and TRBJ1-2, with D hard to call. In germline, CDR1 is SQVTM, CDR2 ANQGSEA. There are 11 residues in the CDR3. V was pared by 6 bases and J by 7 bases, with 12 bases between. CDR3 DNA: TGCAGCGTCTCCCCTCTCGGTGGCTACACCTTC. Amino acids: CSVSPLGGYTF.

V usage is TRBV19 and J usage is TRBJ2-5, with D maybe TRBD2 (5 bases). The end of the DNA aligns better with TRBJ2-7, so the J call may be wrong. The CDR3 is 15 residues long. Per the germline V gene, CDR1 is LNHDA and CDR2 is SQIVND (reference sequence). The CDR3 nucleotides read TGTGCCAGTAGTATTGTGTCTAGCACCGCCTACGAGCAGTACTTC. Protein product: CASSIVSSTAYEQYF.

Remarks on this clone: A junction boundary mismatches the germline segment, possibly from a read error. This sequence joins TRBV7-2 and TRBJ2-3, with unresolved D. The germline V gene encodes CDR1 SGHTA and CDR2 FQGNSA. The CDR3 has 15 amino acids. The chain's CDR3 is CASNLMGPGTDTQYF. Here the CDR3 DNA reads TGTGCCAGCAACTTAATGGGTCCTGGCACAGATACGCAGTATTTT.

CDR3 amino acids: CAWDGGSYNEQFF. In DNA, the CDR3 is TGTGCCTGGGATGGCGGATCCTACAATGAGCAGTTCTTC. The chain combines TRBV30 with TRBJ2-1, with no clear D. The length of the CDR3 is 13 residues. V was shortened by 5 bases and J by 1 base, with 9 bases between the two germline ends. Germline CDR1 is GTSNPN and CDR2 is SVGIG (reference sequence).

The chain joins TRBV7-2 to TRBJ1-2; D is undetermined. The length of the CDR3 is 15 residues. CDR1 SGHTA and CDR2 FQGNSA come from the germline V gene. Trimming left V 3 bases short and J 6 bases short, with 17 bases between. CDR3 DNA sequence: TGTGCCAGCAGCTTGTCGCGGGATTTTCTTAATGGCTACACCTTC. Its translation is CASSLSRDFLNGYTF.

The rearrangement joins TRBV6-5 to TRBJ2-7; 10 bases map to TRBD2. V dropped 5 bases and J dropped 4; count of bases not matched to a gene: 2. This CDR3 is 13 amino acids long. Germline CDR1 and CDR2: MNHEY and SVGAGI. The CDR3 spells CASSLAGAYEQYF. CDR3 coding DNA: TGTGCCAGCAGTCTAGCGGGAGCTTACGAGCAGTACTTC.

The V call is TRBV18, the J call TRBJ2-5, with 7 bases matching TRBD2. With the DNA end fitting TRBJ2-7 better, the J assignment may be wrong. CDR3 length: 15 amino acids. Germline V gives CDR1 KGHSH, CDR2 LQKENI. CDR3 in amino acids: CASSPNSGLSYEQYF. CDR3 in DNA: TGTGCCAGCTCACCAAATAGCGGGCTTTCTTACGAGCAGTACTTC.

Details on this clone: The junction departs from germline at one end; a sequencing error may be responsible. The chain couples TRBV5-3 to TRBJ2-7; D remains ambiguous. TRBV5-3 is recorded as an ORF, its role being uncertain. This CDR3 spans 13 amino acids. The CDR3 loop reads CASSLDGAYEQYF. CDR3 DNA: TGTGCCAGCAGCTTAGACGGAGCCTACGAGCAGTACTTC.